The 4 T cell receptor beta chains listed next were all sequenced from one sample in a study of radiotherapy plus CTLA-4 blockade in lung cancer. The method was immunoSEQ multiplex PCR; TCRdb's version includes in-frame clones alone and lacks a portion of them. This sample has 25,000 to 35,000 clones; 70% to 85% occur once, and the top ten carry 7.5%. Source: peripheral blood, taken from a patient treated with radiotherapy plus ipilimumab. These TCRs come from a human donor with non-small cell lung cancer who had stable disease on radiotherapy plus ipilimumab.

J is TRBJ1-5 and V is TRBV13, with D possibly matching TRBD1 (5 bases). This CDR3 comprises 14 residues. Trimming removed 3 bases from V and 7 bases from J, with 13 bases in between. The germline V gene has CDR1 PRHDT and CDR2 FYEKMQ (reference sequence). The CDR3 region is CASSLRRDGQPQHF. DNA of the CDR3: TGTGCCAGCAGCTTGCGCAGGGACGGCCAGCCCCAGCATTTT.

The chain carries TRBV6-6 and TRBJ1-2; 8 bases line up with TRBD1. The CDR3 length is 15 residues. Germline lookup yields CDR1 MNHNY and CDR2 SVGAGI (reference sequence). The V and J ends lost 2 bases and 7 bases, in that order; junction bases with no gene match: 9. CDR3 coding DNA: TGTGCCAGCAGTTACCCGACAGGGGTAGGTGGTGGCTACACCTTC. It encodes CASSYPTGVGGGYTF.

This CDR3 reads CASTRRPDVGYTF. Written as DNA, the CDR3 is TGCGCCAGCACCCGGAGGCCTGACGTAGGCTACACCTTC. The rearrangement links TRBV5-1 to TRBJ1-2; D is unclear. Germline V CDR1 and CDR2: SGHRS, YFSETQ. The V and J ends lost 6 bases and 8 bases respectively, with 17 bases between them. The CDR3 has 13 amino acids.

In its sample, this clone was seen a few times. The chain employs TRBV10-3 and TRBJ2-5; possibly TRBD2 for D (5 bases). Germline CDR1 reads ENHRY; CDR2 reads SYGVKD. V lost 6 bases to trimming and J lost 1 base, with 12 bases between them. The CDR3 has 14 residues. The CDR3 DNA follows: TGTGCCATCAGCGGAGGACGGCGCCAAGAGACCCAGTACTTC. Its protein is CAISGGRRQETQYF.